Shown below are 29 T cell receptor beta chains from a single sample sequenced in a study of beta chain features in type 1 diabetes. Isolated RNA was reverse transcribed in full, so expressed TCRB transcripts were sequenced. Only in-frame clones appear in the TCRdb table, and some are missing; sequencing was by immunoSEQ multiplex PCR. The sample records just over 600,000 clones, 15% to 17% being singletons. Sequencing used naive CD4+ T cells from blood. The receptors were gathered from a man aged 18 to 30 in good health.

This clone was seen a few times. The V gene is TRBV27, the J gene TRBJ2-7, with D possibly being TRBD1 (5 bases). The CDR3 is 15 residues long. The germline gives CDR1 MNHEY, CDR2 SMNVEV (reference sequence). Trimming removed 2 bases at V and 1 base at J, with 12 bases between. CDR3 region: CASSLRDQGSYEQYF. In nucleotides, the CDR3 is TGTGCCAGCAGTTTAAGAGACCAGGGTTCCTACGAGCAGTACTTC.

The J gene is TRBJ2-7, the V gene TRBV19; 9 bases are shared with TRBD2. The germline V gene has CDR1 LNHDA and CDR2 SQIVND (reference sequence). This CDR3 has 15 residues. V was pared by 10 bases and J by 6 bases, with 16 bases of the junction left unmatched. The CDR3 protein is CATSWAGTSSPEQYF. For the CDR3, the DNA is TGTGCCACCTCCTGGGCCGGGACTAGCTCCCCCGAGCAGTACTTC. Full variable domain (outside the CDR3, taken from reference TRBV19 and TRBJ2-7): DGGITQSPKYLFRKEGQNVTLSCEQNLNHDAMYWYRQDPGQGLRLIYYSQIVNDFQKGDIAEGYSVSREKKESFPLTVTSAQKNPTAFYLCATSWAGTSSPEQYFGPGTRLTVT.

The V call is TRBV4-3, the J call TRBJ1-2; possible D gene TRBD1, 5 bases. Trimming pared 0 bases from V and 8 bases from J, leaving 19 bases between. The germline V gene has CDR1 LGHNA and CDR2 YSLEER. CDR3 length equals 16 residues. The CDR3 is CASSQEDRLGPLGYTF. CDR3 nucleotides: TGCGCCAGCAGCCAAGAAGATAGGCTGGGACCGCTCGGCTACACCTTC.

This clone was recorded a few times. This chain joins TRBV25-1 and TRBJ1-5, with D possibly matching TRBD1 (5 bases). Trimming left V 1 base short and J 6 bases short, with 10 bases between. The CDR3 spans 14 residues. The V gene's germline CDR1 is MGHDK and CDR2 SYGVNS. The CDR3 bases are TGTGCCAGCAGTGAATTAGGAGGGGTTCAGCCCCAGCATTTT. This sequence encodes CASSELGGVQPQHF.

The chain recombines TRBV21-1 with TRBJ2-1; TRBD2, the table's D call, was not compared with the DNA. TRBV21-1 is marked as a pseudogene. CDR3 length: 16 amino acids. In DNA form, the CDR3 reads TGTGCCAGCAGCGTGCTAGCGGGGGCCTCCTACAATGAGCAGTTCTTC. The encoded protein is CASSVLAGASYNEQFF.

This clone came up a few times. The J gene is TRBJ1-1, the V gene TRBV7-9; maybe TRBD1 (5 bases). V was pared by 2 bases and J by 0 bases, with 10 bases between. CDR1 is SEHNR, CDR2 FQNEAQ, per germline (reference sequence). The CDR3 is 15 amino acids. The CDR3, as DNA: TGTGCCAGCAGCTTAAAGGGGCAGATGAACACTGAAGCTTTCTTT. Its protein is CASSLKGQMNTEAFF.

This clone has more than one count but fewer than ten. The chain combines TRBV29-1 with TRBJ1-1; no definite D call. CDR1 and CDR2 from the germline V gene are SQVTM and ANQGSEA. V dropped 5 bases and J dropped 10 bases, with 14 bases sitting between them. CDR3 length: 11 amino acids. The CDR3 loop is CSVQVRSGAFF. In DNA, the CDR3 is TGCAGCGTTCAAGTTCGGTCGGGAGCTTTCTTT.

This clone showed up just a few times. This sequence joins TRBV7-2 and TRBJ2-2; the match to TRBD2 covers 12 bases. Looked up from germline, CDR1 is SGHTA and CDR2 is FQGNSA. The J segment lost 1 base and the V segment lost 2 bases, leaving 2 bases of the junction unmatched. CDR3 size: 17 residues. The CDR3 reads CASSLPGLAGNTGELFF. CDR3 in DNA: TGTGCCAGCAGCTTACCGGGACTAGCGGGGAACACCGGGGAGCTGTTTTTT.

The chain couples TRBV18 to TRBJ1-4; 8 nucleotides line up with TRBD1. V lost 2 bases and J lost 8; bases outside the gene matches: 7. The CDR3 contains 15 residues. Germline-derived CDR1 and CDR2 are KGHSH and LQKENI. This CDR3 reads CASSPGQGAFEKLFF. The CDR3 DNA sequence: TGTGCCAGCTCACCAGGCCAGGGGGCTTTCGAAAAACTGTTTTTT.

The chain recombines TRBV14 with TRBJ2-3; the match to TRBD2 covers 9 bases. The J segment lost 2 bases and the V segment lost 4 bases, leaving 10 bases of the junction unmatched. Germline values: CDR1 SGHDN, CDR2 FVKESK. The CDR3 is made up of 17 amino acids. The CDR3 nucleotides read TGTGCCAGCAGCCCAATTGGCCTAGCGGGATCCACAGATACGCAGTATTTT. It encodes CASSPIGLAGSTDTQYF.

CDR3 in amino acids: CAWSVNGAGYGYTF. The CDR3, as DNA: TGTGCCTGGAGTGTAAACGGAGCGGGCTATGGCTACACCTTC. The rearrangement joins TRBV30 to TRBJ1-2; no clear D gene. The CDR3 is 14 residues long. Germline V lookup: CDR1 GTSNPN, CDR2 SVGIG (reference sequence). The V end lost 0 bases, the J end lost 4 bases, and 12 bases lay between the germline ends.

The chain recombines TRBV4-3 with TRBJ1-1; D call uncertain. The germline CDR1 and CDR2 sequences are LGHNA and YSLEER. V shed 2 bases and J shed 1 base, with 8 bases lying between them. The CDR3 covers 14 residues. The CDR3 protein is CASSQFPKNTEAFF. In nucleotides, the CDR3 is TGCGCCAGCAGCCAATTTCCCAAGAACACTGAAGCTTTCTTT.

The rearrangement uses TRBV5-6 and TRBJ1-1; TRBD1 matches 9 bases. The CDR3 has 15 residues. The ends lost 4 bases at V and 1 base at J; junction bases unmatched: 5. Germline-derived CDR1 and CDR2 are SGHDT and YYEEEE. CDR3: CASSGGQGKNTEAFF. The DNA of the CDR3 is TGTGCCAGCAGCGGGGGACAGGGTAAGAACACTGAAGCTTTCTTT.

The table lists this clone with a few counts. This chain uses TRBV29-1 with TRBJ1-2, with 9 bases that match TRBD1. The germline CDR1 and CDR2 sequences are SQVTM and ANQGSEA. The CDR3 loop spans 13 amino acids. V lost 6 bases, J lost 4 bases, and 6 bases stayed unmatched. CDR3 coding DNA: TGCAGCGTGAGAGGGACAGGGATCTATGGCTACACCTTC. This gives the protein CSVRGTGIYGYTF.

V is TRBV11-2 and J is TRBJ1-2, with a possible D match to TRBD1 (5 bases). Trimming pared 5 bases from V and 4 bases from J, leaving 14 bases between. The CDR3 totals 14 residues. Germline V gives CDR1 SGHAT, CDR2 FQNNGV. The CDR3 here is CASSAGHSGYGYTF. DNA for the CDR3: TGTGCCAGCAGCGCCGGACATTCCGGCTATGGCTACACCTTC.

The sample holds a few counts of this clone. Being one base from a much bigger clone, this may be a read error. The chain recombines TRBV7-6 with TRBJ2-5, with D unresolved. This CDR3 has 11 amino acids. Trimming took 2 bases from V and 3 from J, leaving 1 base between them. Per germline, CDR1 SGHVS and CDR2 FNYEAQ. The CDR3 sequence is CASSLKETQYF. In DNA, the CDR3 is TGTGCCAGCAGCTTAAAAGAGACCCAGTACTTC.

A few counts support this clone. The rearrangement links TRBV7-9 to TRBJ2-7; 8 nucleotides align to TRBD2. Germline V gene sequence: CDR1 SEHNR, CDR2 FQNEAQ (reference sequence). The CDR3 is 15 residues long. The V and J ends lost 2 bases and 4 bases, in that order; junction bases with no gene match: 7. The CDR3 protein is CASSLPGRERYEQYF. The CDR3 bases are TGTGCCAGCAGCTTACCCGGGAGGGAGCGGTACGAGCAGTACTTC.

J is TRBJ2-5 and V is TRBV7-3; a possible D gene is TRBD2 (6 bases). The ends were cut back, 5 bases at V and 4 bases at J, with 14 bases in the middle. The CDR3 totals 14 residues. CDR1 and CDR2 (germline): SGHTA, FQGTGA. The CDR3 reads CASSLGGALETQYF. In DNA form, the CDR3 reads TGTGCCAGCAGCCTTGGAGGGGCACTAGAGACCCAGTACTTC.

The rearrangement joins TRBV27 to TRBJ2-1, with D tentatively TRBD2 (9 bases). Per germline, CDR1 MNHEY and CDR2 SMNVEV (reference sequence). The CDR3 runs to 23 residues. V was trimmed by 6 bases and J by 9 bases, leaving 45 bases between them. DNA of the CDR3: TGTGCCAGCAGCCGACCGGGTTCAGGGGGCCGACCTTTAGCGGGAGAGCACCGTAGTGAGCAGTTCTTC. Its protein product is CASSRPGSGGRPLAGEHRSEQFF.

The chain has TRBV7-2 and TRBJ1-2; TRBD1 matches at 10 bases. The CDR3 is 16 amino acids. V lost 0 bases, J lost 4 bases, and 5 bases stayed unmatched. Germline V gene data show CDR1 as SGHTA and CDR2 as FQGNSA. The CDR3 sequence is CASSLAGTGVGYGYTF. CDR3 in DNA: TGTGCCAGCAGCTTAGCCGGGACAGGGGTTGGCTATGGCTACACCTTC.

The CDR3 region has the DNA TGTGCCAGCAGCCGATCGAGGGAGGGGGCGAGCTATGGCTACACCTTC. It is translated as CASSRSREGASYGYTF. V gene TRBV7-2 combines with J gene TRBJ1-2; 7 positions agree with TRBD1. Germline lookup yields CDR1 SGHTA and CDR2 FQGNSA. This CDR3 has 16 amino acids. V lost 5 bases, J lost 4 bases, and 13 bases stayed unmatched.

The genes are TRBV6-5 and TRBJ1-1; no clear D. Germline CDR1 and CDR2: MNHEY and SVGAGI. The CDR3 sequence is 11 residues long. The germline V and J ends were trimmed by 6 bases and 5 bases, with 7 bases remaining between them. As DNA, the CDR3 is TGTGCCAGCAGAAAGGATACTGAAGCTTTCTTT. Protein: CASRKDTEAFF.

This clone has just a few counts. This chain joins TRBV4-3 and TRBJ2-3; 10 nucleotides align to TRBD2. This CDR3 is built from 16 residues. Trimming took 3 bases from V and 3 from J; bases not matched to a gene: 6. The germline gives CDR1 LGHNA, CDR2 YSLEER. CDR3 DNA sequence: TGCGCCAGCAGCCACCCCCGGACTAGCGGAACAGATACGCAGTATTTT. It is translated as CASSHPRTSGTDTQYF.

This sequence joins TRBV18 and TRBJ1-2; D might be TRBD1 (6 bases). Trimming stripped 2 bases from V and 5 bases from J, with 12 bases between. Germline V gene data show CDR1 as KGHSH and CDR2 as LQKENI. The CDR3 is 14 amino acids. This chain's CDR3 is CASSPEQGVYGYTF. The CDR3 DNA reads TGTGCCAGCTCACCAGAACAGGGCGTTTATGGCTACACCTTC.

In this sample, this clone turned up a few times. In nucleotides, the CDR3 is TGCGCCAGCAGCGTCAGGGGGCTCTTGGTAGATACGCAGTATTTT. This encodes CASSVRGLLVDTQYF. This chain links TRBV5-1 with TRBJ2-3; 8 bases agree with TRBD1. Germline loops: CDR1 SGHRS, CDR2 YFSETQ. V lost 4 bases, J lost 5 bases, and 9 bases stayed unmatched. CDR3 length: 15 amino acids.

This clone has a handful of counts. This sequence joins TRBV9 and TRBJ2-7; 8 bases match TRBD1. The CDR3 contains 13 residues. CDR1 is SGDLS, CDR2 YYNGEE, per germline. V shed 3 bases, J shed 3 bases, and the junction held 2 bases outside the gene matches. The CDR3 is CASSADRGYEQYF. CDR3 DNA sequence: TGTGCCAGCAGCGCCGACAGGGGCTACGAGCAGTACTTC.

This clone showed up just a few times. The chain recombines TRBV29-1 with TRBJ2-7; D is undetermined. Germline CDR1 reads SQVTM; CDR2 reads ANQGSEA. V was pared by 4 bases and J by 9 bases, with 19 bases between. The CDR3 sequence is 13 residues long. CDR3 protein: CSVALIPEQTQYF. Here the CDR3 DNA reads TGCAGCGTTGCTCTCATCCCCGAACAGACGCAGTACTTC.

This clone was observed a few times. The chain employs TRBV5-4 and TRBJ2-2; D is ambiguous. Trimming took off 2 bases at V and 0 bases at J, with 8 bases between the two ends. Germline V gene data show CDR1 as SGHNT and CDR2 as YYREEE (reference sequence). There are 15 residues in the CDR3. The CDR3 spells CASSLRSANTGELFF. The CDR3 DNA sequence: TGTGCCAGCAGCTTACGCAGCGCGAACACCGGGGAGCTGTTTTTT. Full variable domain (rest looked up from reference TRBV5-4 and TRBJ2-2): ETGVTQSPTHLIKTRGQQVTLRCSSQSGHNTVSWYQQALGQGPQFIFQYYREEENGRGNFPPRFSGLQFPNYSSELNVNALELDDSALYLCASSLRSANTGELFFGEGSRLTVL.

The V and J genes are TRBV5-1 and TRBJ2-1, with D perhaps TRBD2 (6 bases). Trimming took 1 base from V and 7 from J, leaving 15 bases between them. The V gene's germline CDR1 is SGHRS and CDR2 YFSETQ. CDR3 length: 15 amino acids. The CDR3 DNA is TGCGCCAGCAGCTTGTACCGGGGGTCCGGGAATGAGCAGTTCTTC. Its translation: CASSLYRGSGNEQFF. Based on the CDR3 plus reference TRBV5-1 and TRBJ2-1, the full variable domain is KAGVTQTPRYLIKTRGQQVTLSCSPISGHRSVSWYQQTPGQGLQFLFEYFSETQRNKGNFPGRFSGRQFSNSRSEMNVSTLELGDSALYLCASSLYRGSGNEQFFGPGTRLTVL.